One sample yielded the 23 T cell receptor beta chains listed below, sequenced in a study of spatial heterogeneity in lung cancer. Time point given: sample taken at primary tumor resection. Study findings and constraints: How many expanded intratumoral alpha and beta TCRs were present tracked the tumor mutation count, which was a count of nonsynonymous mutations.

Their antigens remain unidentified. MiXCR, run by TCRdb on the 5' RACE reads, gives a single entry per CDR3 protein. This table has over 5,500 distinct CDR3 sequences, 3% to 3.5% appearing once. The input for sequencing was lung tumor tissue, taken at surgery. These receptors came from a male donor with early-stage non-small cell lung cancer.

By share, this clonotype counts as medium-sized (0.01 to 0.1%). The gene calls are TRBV10-2 and TRBJ1-4; possible D gene TRBD1, 6 bases. Germline CDR1 is WSHSY and CDR2 is SAAADI. Trimming pared 7 bases from V and 8 bases from J, leaving 17 bases between. There are 14 residues in the CDR3. CDR3 bases: TGCGCCAGCAAGGTGGGGGGCGAGGGAGAAAAACTGTTTTTT. Translating it yields CASKVGGEGEKLFF.

This clonotype showed up many times. This chain connects TRBV3-1 to TRBJ2-1; 7 bases line up with TRBD2. Germline CDR1 reads LGHDT; CDR2 reads YNNKEL (reference sequence). V dropped 4 bases and J dropped 7; count of bases not matched to a gene: 7. The CDR3 consists of 14 residues. In DNA form, the CDR3 reads TGTGCCAGCAGCCTACGGACCGGGAGGAATGAGCAGTTCTTC. Its protein product is CASSLRTGRNEQFF.

The chain has TRBV25-1 and TRBJ1-2, with D uncertain. Between the trimmed V and J ends, which lost 4 bases and 12 bases, there was a span of 12 bases. Germline CDR1 and CDR2: MGHDK and SYGVNS. The CDR3 extends over 11 amino acids. The CDR3 coding sequence is TGTGCCAGCAGTGCCAAATCGGGCGACACCTTC. This codes for CASSAKSGDTF.

This clonotype was counted at least ten times. This chain connects TRBV12-3 or TRBV12-4 to TRBJ2-7; perhaps TRBD2 as D (5 bases). Trimming took off 2 bases at V and 5 bases at J, with 7 bases between the two ends. CDR3 length: 12 residues. CDR3 loop: CASSLRGHEQYF. The CDR3 DNA sequence: TGTGCCAGCAGTTTAAGAGGGCACGAGCAGTACTTC.

This clonotype is judged medium-sized. V usage is TRBV12-3 or TRBV12-4 and J usage is TRBJ2-1; TRBD2 matches at 7 bases. The V and J ends lost 8 bases and 4 bases, in that order; junction bases with no gene match: 11. The CDR3 length is 15 residues. This CDR3 reads CASGPGLAVYNEQFF. Written as DNA, the CDR3 is TGTGCCAGCGGTCCAGGGCTAGCGGTATACAATGAGCAGTTCTTC.

This clonotype was seen many times. The genes are TRBV5-5 and TRBJ1-1, with a possible D match to TRBD1 (6 bases). Deletions cut 6 bases from V and 1 base from J, with 13 bases between. There are 14 residues in the CDR3. Germline CDR1 SGHKS, CDR2 YYEKEE (reference sequence). The CDR3 reads CASTWGAGNTEAFF. Here the CDR3 DNA reads TGTGCCAGCACCTGGGGGGCCGGGAACACTGAAGCTTTCTTT. Filled out from reference TRBV5-5 and TRBJ1-1, the complete variable domain reads DAGVTQSPTHLIKTRGQQVTLRCSPISGHKSVSWYQQVLGQGPQFIFQYYEKEERGRGNFPDRFSARQFPNYSSELNVNALLLGDSALYLCASTWGAGNTEAFFGQGTRLTVV.

This clonotype occurred a few times. The chain has TRBV19 and TRBJ1-4; 8 bases map to TRBD1. Germline CDR1 reads LNHDA; CDR2 reads SQIVND (reference sequence). This CDR3 is 13 amino acids long. V shed 5 bases and J 8 bases; nucleotides not matched to a gene: 4. The CDR3 protein is CASSANRGEKLFF. For the CDR3, the DNA is TGTGCCAGTAGTGCCAACAGGGGGGAAAAACTGTTTTTT. Looking up the rest from reference TRBV19 and TRBJ1-4 gives the full variable domain: DGGITQSPKYLFRKEGQNVTLSCEQNLNHDAMYWYRQDPGQGLRLIYYSQIVNDFQKGDIAEGYSVSREKKESFPLTVTSAQKNPTAFYLCASSANRGEKLFFGSGTQLSVL.

Points on this clonotype: This may be a read error: a much more frequent sequence differs by one nucleotide. The chain uses TRBV29-1 and TRBJ2-2, with D tentatively TRBD1 or TRBD2 (5 bases each). The CDR3 is made up of 12 amino acids. CDR1 and CDR2 from the germline V gene are SQVTM and ANQGSEA. V lost 5 bases and J 5 bases, leaving 9 bases between the germline ends. DNA of the CDR3: TGCAGCGTTCCCTGGGGGACCGGGGAGCTGTTTTTT. It yields the protein CSVPWGTGELFF.

This clonotype is labeled medium-sized (0.01 to 0.1%). The chain carries TRBV6-1 and TRBJ2-1; 7 positions match TRBD2. Germline lookup yields CDR1 MNHNS and CDR2 SASEGT. The CDR3 runs to 16 residues. J gave up 5 bases and V 5 bases, and 12 bases lay outside the gene matches. The CDR3 DNA is TGTGCCAGCAGTCCCAAAAGGAGCGGGATAAACAATGAGCAGTTCTTC. This gives the protein CASSPKRSGINNEQFF.

CDR3 region: CASSYSEAGGAEQYF. CDR3 DNA sequence: TGTGCCAGCAGTTACTCGGAAGCGGGGGGTGCCGAGCAGTACTTC. The V and J genes are TRBV6-5 and TRBJ2-7; 9 bases align to TRBD2. V shed 0 bases, J shed 6 bases, and the junction held 6 bases outside the gene matches. The germline CDR1 and CDR2 sequences are MNHEY and SVGAGI. The CDR3 extends over 15 amino acids.

By sample share, this clonotype is medium-sized. The CDR3 sequence is CATSDLGDSGTDTQYF. The CDR3 nucleotides read TGTGCCACCAGTGATTTAGGCGACTCTGGCACAGATACGCAGTATTTT. This sequence joins TRBV24-1 and TRBJ2-3, with D uncertain. Germline loops: CDR1 KGHDR, CDR2 SFDVKD. The germline V and J ends were trimmed by 1 base and 1 base, with 11 bases remaining between them. This CDR3 is 16 amino acids long.

In its sample, this clonotype is medium-sized. The gene calls are TRBV27 and TRBJ1-5; D gene uncertain. The CDR3 length is 12 residues. CDR1 MNHEY and CDR2 SMNVEV come from the germline V gene (reference sequence). Trimming shortened V by 5 bases and J by 4 bases, and 6 bases separated the two germline ends. The CDR3 region is CASSDGNQPQHF. Written as DNA, the CDR3 is TGTGCCAGCAGTGACGGTAATCAGCCCCAGCATTTT.

In this sample, this clonotype is medium-sized. V is TRBV2 and J is TRBJ1-4; D uncertain. This CDR3 spans 15 amino acids. Germline V gene sequence: CDR1 SNHLY, CDR2 FYNNEI. Trimming took 5 bases from V and 6 from J, leaving 16 bases between them. The DNA for the CDR3 is TGTGCCAGCAGTTCCACCGGGATTTCCGATGAAAAACTGTTTTTT. Encoded protein: CASSSTGISDEKLFF.

This clonotype is judged medium-sized. The V call is TRBV3-1, the J call TRBJ2-2; D remains unclear. The ends were cut back, 1 base at V and 10 bases at J, with 4 bases in the middle. This CDR3 is 11 amino acids long. Germline V gives CDR1 LGHDT, CDR2 YNNKEL (reference sequence). CDR3 DNA sequence: TGTGCCAGCAGCCAAGGGTTGGAGCTGTTTTTT. Its protein is CASSQGLELFF.

This clonotype was counted at least ten times. The gene calls are TRBV6-1 and TRBJ2-5, with D perhaps TRBD1 (5 bases). CDR3 size: 15 residues. Germline values: CDR1 MNHNS, CDR2 SASEGT. V was shortened by 5 bases and J by 1 base, with 14 bases between the two germline ends. CDR3 amino acids: CASSRRQNPQETQYF. The CDR3 DNA reads as TGTGCCAGCAGTCGGCGACAGAACCCCCAAGAGACCCAGTACTTC.

Ten or more counts support this clonotype. One end of the junction is discordant with germline, which a read error may explain. V usage is TRBV3-1 and J usage is TRBJ1-2; 8 bases agree with TRBD1. CDR1 and CDR2 (germline): LGHDT, YNNKEL (reference sequence). The CDR3 covers 15 residues. DNA for the CDR3: TGTGCCAGCAGCCACGGACCAGGGGGCGAGTATGGCGACACCTTC. This gives the protein CASSHGPGGEYGDTF.

This clonotype was recorded many times. This chain joins TRBV20-1 and TRBJ1-2; the D gene is possibly TRBD1 (5 bases). CDR3 length: 13 residues. CDR1 is DFQATT, CDR2 SNEGSKA, per germline (reference sequence). V lost 1 base and J lost 8, with 14 bases in between. CDR3 protein: CSARVSGQGGYTF. The CDR3 nucleotides are TGCAGTGCTAGAGTTTCCGGACAAGGCGGCTACACCTTC.

This clonotype is medium-sized by share. The gene calls are TRBV14 and TRBJ2-3, with no clear D. Germline loops: CDR1 SGHDN, CDR2 FVKESK. Between the trimmed V and J ends, which lost 4 bases and 6 bases, there was a span of 11 bases. CDR3 length: 13 amino acids. CDR3 sequence: CASSPRLGDTQYF. The DNA for the CDR3 is TGTGCCAGCAGCCCGCGACTTGGGGATACGCAGTATTTT.

This clonotype is classed as medium-sized. V is TRBV24-1 and J is TRBJ2-3, with a tentative D call TRBD1 (6 bases). V lost 9 bases and J 11 bases, leaving 17 bases between the germline ends. The CDR3 sequence is 12 residues long. Germline-derived CDR1 and CDR2 are KGHDR and SFDVKD. The CDR3: CATSGDGSRQYF. In DNA form, the CDR3 reads TGTGCCACCTCAGGGGACGGTTCAAGGCAGTATTTT.

Many counts were recorded for this clonotype. This sequence joins TRBV29-1 and TRBJ1-1, with 9 bases fitting TRBD1. This CDR3 region has 14 residues. Germline CDR1 is SQVTM and CDR2 is ANQGSEA. The V and J ends lost 3 bases and 0 bases, in that order; junction bases with no gene match: 2. The CDR3 DNA reads as TGCAGCGTTGAGGACAGGGGCATGAACACTGAAGCTTTCTTT. This sequence encodes CSVEDRGMNTEAFF.

This chain uses TRBV20-1 with TRBJ2-5; 10 bases fit TRBD2. Germline lookup yields CDR1 DFQATT and CDR2 SNEGSKA (reference sequence). V was pared by 3 bases and J by 5 bases, with 9 bases of the junction left unmatched. The CDR3 is 15 residues long. Written as DNA, the CDR3 is TGCAGTGCTAGTAGGAGCGGGGGGGTCAGGGAGACCCAGTACTTC. The encoded protein is CSASRSGGVRETQYF.

This clonotype was picked up many times. This chain uses TRBV27 with TRBJ2-6, with TRBD1 matching 7 bases. Trimming cost V 9 bases and J 2 bases; bases outside gene matches: 4. Germline lookup yields CDR1 MNHEY and CDR2 SMNVEV (reference sequence). This CDR3 has 14 amino acids. DNA for the CDR3: TGTGCCAGTAGCCAGGGGGCTGGGGCCAACGTCCTGACTTTC. Translated: CASSQGAGANVLTF.

This clonotype was seen repeatedly, ten times or more. This chain links TRBV7-9 with TRBJ2-3; 8 bases line up with TRBD2. The CDR3 length is 14 residues. In germline, CDR1 is SEHNR, CDR2 FQNEAQ (reference sequence). J lost 4 bases, V lost 3 bases, and 3 bases had no gene match. In nucleotides, the CDR3 is TGTGCCAGCAGCTTGGGACTAGACGCAGATACGCAGTATTTT. It encodes CASSLGLDADTQYF.